This TCR beta chain derives from a study of T cell responses to AZD1222 COVID-19 vaccine. General study results and limits: Donors in the cohort were predominantly white British and more often female, and clonal diversity was possibly underestimated. Nearly half of spike-specific TCRs reportedly target unmutated variant regions.

V was shortened by 5 bases and J by 8 bases, with 10 bases between the two germline ends. The CDR3 length is 12 residues. The V gene's germline CDR1 is SGHAT and CDR2 FQDESV (reference sequence). Regarding this clone: Antigen specificity is unknown.

Produced via immunoSEQ multiplex PCR; TCRdb's table is partial and in-frame only. The sample yields roughly 130,000 clones, about 82% seen once. This TCR came from an adult in good health. Here the sequenced sample was peripheral blood, taken on day 0 of AZD1222 vaccination. This sequence joins TRBV11-1 and TRBJ2-1; D possibly corresponds to TRBD2 (5 bases). CDR3 sequence: CASSLGEHEQFF. CDR3 DNA: TGTGCCAGCAGCCTCGGGGAGCATGAGCAGTTCTTC.